This T cell receptor beta chain was sequenced for a study of long-term antiretroviral therapy in people with HIV. Study-level points and caveats: CDR3 lengths in HIV samples spanned a narrower range than controls.

V shed 2 bases and J shed 0 bases, with 13 bases lying between them. Germline V gene sequence: CDR1 MNHNS, CDR2 SASEGT. This CDR3 spans 17 amino acids. With respect to this clone: Its antigen is as yet unknown.

The assay, immunoSEQ v3.0, was run at survey level. Sequenced by immunoSEQ multiplex PCR; TCRdb stores in-frame clones only, minus some. The sample lists 16,000 or so clones; 70% to 90% were seen once. The V and J genes are TRBV6-1 and TRBJ1-4, with unresolved D. The material was unsorted PBMCs, obtained 0.1 years before starting antiretroviral therapy. This receptor was taken from a man aged 18 to 35 with HIV. CDR3 nucleotide sequence: TGTGCCAGCAGTGAACCCTACGAGACATCAACTAATGAAAAACTGTTTTTT. As protein: CASSEPYETSTNEKLFF.